Listed here are 26 T cell receptor beta chains from one sample, sequenced in a study of T-cell reconstitution after alpha-beta-depleted transplantation in children. Unique molecular identifiers tagged the TCRbeta library. TCRdb passed the PCR reads through MiXCR, listing each CDR3 protein once. The sample lists roughly 49,000 distinct CDR3 sequences, about 9% occurring once. Material: PBMCs, mostly from graft donor cells, obtained 60 days after TCRalphabeta/CD19-depleted stem cell transplant. The receptors shown here come from a male patient aged 2-15 years who had a stem cell transplant for chronic granulomatous disease, so the T cells may come from the graft donor.

This clonotype was found many times. CDR3 DNA: TGTGCCAGCAGCTTTAGTGGGATAAATCAGGATTACTACGAGCAGTACTTC. Protein: CASSFSGINQDYYEQYF. V gene TRBV11-3 combines with J gene TRBJ2-7; D remains ambiguous. The CDR3 loop spans 17 amino acids. Germline V gene lookup returns CDR1 SGHNT and CDR2 YENEEA. The ends were cut back, 3 bases at V and 3 bases at J, with 21 bases in the middle.

This clonotype appeared many times. The rearrangement links TRBV6-6 to TRBJ2-1, with 7 bases lining up with TRBD2. Unmatched junction bases numbered 2, after V lost 0 bases and J lost 12 bases. Germline CDR1 is MNHNY and CDR2 is SVGAGI (reference sequence). The CDR3 runs to 12 residues. CDR3 protein: CASSYSIAGQFF. In nucleotides, the CDR3 is TGTGCCAGCAGTTACTCCATAGCGGGGCAGTTCTTC.

This chain connects TRBV19 to TRBJ1-5, with D unclear. The germline V gene encodes CDR1 LNHDA and CDR2 SQIVND (reference sequence). CDR3 length: 13 residues. Trimming stripped 5 bases from V and 6 bases from J, with 11 bases between. The CDR3 reads CASSPLKVQPQHF. CDR3 in DNA: TGTGCCAGTAGTCCTTTAAAGGTTCAGCCCCAGCATTTT.

This clonotype was found a few times. The chain links TRBV4-1 to TRBJ2-6; 12 positions agree with TRBD1. This CDR3 is built from 18 residues. V trimming: 3 bases; J trimming: 4 bases; junction bases outside the gene matches: 7. From germline, CDR1 is MGHRA and CDR2 YSYEKL. The CDR3 region is CASSHVGTGGAGANVLTF. The CDR3 DNA follows: TGCGCCAGCAGCCATGTAGGGACAGGGGGCGCCGGGGCCAACGTCCTGACTTTC.

This clonotype was detected many times. The rearrangement joins TRBV4-3 to TRBJ2-7; unclear D gene. The CDR3 covers 15 residues. V dropped 1 base and J dropped 3 bases, with 13 bases sitting between them. The germline gives CDR1 LGHNA, CDR2 YSLEER. DNA of the CDR3: TGCGCCAGCAGCCAAGGGGAAGGGCCCCTCTACGAGCAGTACTTC. Translation: CASSQGEGPLYEQYF.

The J gene is TRBJ2-7, the V gene TRBV3-1; no reliable D call. V dropped 5 bases and J dropped 5 bases, with 7 bases sitting between them. This CDR3 is 11 amino acids long. Germline V gene sequence: CDR1 LGHDT, CDR2 YNNKEL (reference sequence). CDR3 sequence: CASSGKNEQYF. The CDR3 DNA reads as TGTGCCAGCAGCGGGAAGAACGAGCAGTACTTC.

In its sample, this clonotype was seen many times. V usage is TRBV6-4 and J usage is TRBJ2-2; D is possibly TRBD1 (5 bases). The V end lost 5 bases, the J end lost 2 bases, and 6 bases lay between the germline ends. The CDR3 is made up of 13 amino acids. Germline V lookup: CDR1 MRHNA, CDR2 SNTAGT. The CDR3 DNA follows: TGTGCCAGCAGTCAGGGAAACACCGGGGAGCTGTTTTTT. It specifies CASSQGNTGELFF.

With regard to this clonotype: A clone one base away is much larger, so this may be a read error. The V gene is TRBV21-1, the J gene TRBJ1-3. TRBV21-1 constitutes a pseudogene. The CDR3 spans 13 residues. For the CDR3, the DNA is TGTGCCAGCCGGGAGGGCTCTGGAAACACCATATATTTT. Its protein product is CASREGSGNTIYF.

The chain employs TRBV27 and TRBJ2-7; D unclear. Germline loops: CDR1 MNHEY, CDR2 SMNVEV (reference sequence). The V and J ends lost 5 bases and 5 bases respectively, with 16 bases between them. This CDR3 spans 14 amino acids. This CDR3 is CASSPRRADDEQYF. The CDR3 DNA sequence: TGTGCCAGCAGTCCCAGAAGGGCGGACGACGAGCAGTACTTC.

The V call is TRBV7-9, the J call TRBJ1-6; D is perhaps TRBD1 (6 bases). CDR1 and CDR2 (germline): SEHNR, FQNEAQ (reference sequence). The CDR3 loop spans 15 amino acids. The V gene lost 5 bases and the J gene lost 7 bases, with 15 bases spanning the gap. The CDR3 sequence: CASSPTGDTNSPLHF. The CDR3 DNA is TGTGCCAGCAGCCCTACTGGGGACACCAATTCACCCCTCCACTTT.

The chain is built from TRBV30 and TRBJ2-1, with 13 bases fitting TRBD2. This CDR3 region has 13 residues. Germline assignment: CDR1 GTSNPN and CDR2 SVGIG (reference sequence). J lost 7 bases, V lost 7 bases, and 4 bases had no gene match. Here the CDR3 reads CAYRTSGRNEQFF. DNA of the CDR3: TGTGCCTACCGGACTAGCGGGAGAAATGAGCAGTTCTTC.

The sample holds a few counts of this clonotype. J is TRBJ2-7 and V is TRBV27; 8 nucleotides line up with TRBD1. The CDR3 spans 14 residues. J was trimmed by 6 bases and V by 4 bases; bases with no gene match: 8. Looked up from germline, CDR1 is MNHEY and CDR2 is SMNVEV (reference sequence). This chain's CDR3 is CASSYRTGLGEQYF. Written as DNA, the CDR3 is TGTGCCAGCAGTTACCGGACAGGGCTTGGCGAGCAGTACTTC.

This clonotype was seen only a few times. The chain recombines TRBV5-5 with TRBJ2-3, with TRBD1 matching 11 bases. The V gene end was trimmed by 0 bases and the J gene end by 5 bases; junction bases not matched to a gene: 2. CDR3 length equals 15 residues. Germline V gene lookup returns CDR1 SGHKS and CDR2 YYEKEE (reference sequence). CDR3 in amino acids: CASSLAGTGGDTQYF. For the CDR3, the DNA is TGTGCCAGCAGCTTGGCGGGGACAGGGGGAGATACGCAGTATTTT.

Ten or more counts support this clonotype. The V and J genes are TRBV7-9 and TRBJ2-1; TRBD2 is a possible D gene (5 bases). There are 13 residues in the CDR3. Germline-derived CDR1 and CDR2 are SEHNR and FQNEAQ (reference sequence). Trimming removed 11 bases at V and 3 bases at J, with 14 bases between. The CDR3 nucleotides are TGTGCCCTAGCCCTAATGGTCTACAATGAGCAGTTCTTC. Translated: CALALMVYNEQFF.

This clonotype was counted ten times or more. This rearrangement joins TRBV20-1 to TRBJ1-4, with 7 bases identical to TRBD1. CDR3 length equals 13 residues. CDR1 DFQATT and CDR2 SNEGSKA come from the germline V gene (reference sequence). Trimming removed 4 bases from V and 5 bases from J; junction bases left unmatched: 4. The CDR3 bases are TGCAGTGCTACGGGACAGATCAATGAAAAACTGTTTTTT. Protein: CSATGQINEKLFF.

In this sample, this clonotype turned up many times. The chain is built from TRBV20-1 and TRBJ2-7; D call uncertain. V was cut by 6 bases and J by 1 base, with 4 bases left in between. CDR1 is DFQATT, CDR2 SNEGSKA, per germline (reference sequence). The CDR3 spans 10 residues. Written as DNA, the CDR3 is TGCAGTGCAGGGTCCTACGAGCAGTACTTC. It encodes CSAGSYEQYF.

This clonotype has ten or more counts. The V call is TRBV29-1, the J call TRBJ1-4; unclear D gene. The ends were cut back, 7 bases at V and 8 bases at J, with 14 bases in the middle. Germline CDR1 and CDR2: SQVTM and ANQGSEA. CDR3 length equals 12 residues. The CDR3 loop reads CSAEGRREKLFF. Here the CDR3 DNA reads TGCAGCGCCGAGGGCCGGCGGGAAAAACTGTTTTTT.

V gene TRBV20-1 combines with J gene TRBJ2-3; TRBD2 matches at 9 bases. Germline-derived CDR1 and CDR2 are DFQATT and SNEGSKA (reference sequence). J was trimmed by 0 bases and V by 3 bases; bases with no gene match: 7. The CDR3 loop spans 16 amino acids. In DNA, the CDR3 is TGCAGTGCTAGTAGCGGGAGAGGTCGGAGCACAGATACGCAGTATTTT. Translating it yields CSASSGRGRSTDTQYF.

At least ten counts were recorded for this clonotype. The chain recombines TRBV5-1 with TRBJ2-7, with a possible D match to TRBD2 (5 bases). Trimming removed 3 bases at V and 2 bases at J, with 15 bases between. The CDR3 runs to 15 residues. Germline V CDR1 and CDR2: SGHRS, YFSETQ. The CDR3 reads CASSSGLGVTYEQYF. CDR3 nucleotide sequence: TGCGCCAGCAGCTCGGGTCTCGGGGTCACCTACGAGCAGTACTTC.

This sequence joins TRBV6-1 and TRBJ1-2; 7 positions agree with TRBD1. CDR1 is MNHNS and CDR2 is SASEGT in the germline V gene. The junction had 13 bases not matched to a gene; V was cut back by 10 bases and J by 5 bases. CDR3 length equals 14 residues. The chain's CDR3 is CAITTTGNAYGYTF. Written as DNA, the CDR3 is TGTGCCATCACTACGACAGGGAACGCGTATGGCTACACCTTC.

At least ten counts were recorded for this clonotype. The chain links TRBV20-1 to TRBJ1-5, with no clear D. This CDR3 spans 14 amino acids. The V end lost 0 bases, the J end lost 7 bases, and 13 bases lay between the germline ends. CDR1 is DFQATT, CDR2 SNEGSKA, per germline (reference sequence). The CDR3 nucleotides are TGCAGTGCTAGAGAGAAGGGCAGTATCCAGCCCCAGCATTTT. Its translation: CSAREKGSIQPQHF.

In this sample, this clonotype turned up many times. V usage is TRBV7-9 and J usage is TRBJ2-6, with D uncertain. The V and J ends lost 3 bases and 0 bases respectively, with 6 bases between them. CDR3 length: 15 amino acids. CDR1 is SEHNR and CDR2 is FQNEAQ in the germline V gene (reference sequence). The CDR3 nucleotides read TGTGCCAGCAGCTTGCGGCGCTCTGGGGCCAACGTCCTGACTTTC. It yields the protein CASSLRRSGANVLTF.

This clonotype showed up many times. The V gene is TRBV5-1, the J gene TRBJ2-3; TRBD2 aligns across 8 bases. The CDR3 runs 13 residues. The germline CDR1 and CDR2 sequences are SGHRS and YFSETQ. V was pared by 6 bases and J by 3 bases, with 3 bases of the junction left unmatched. CDR3 in amino acids: CASNSGGTDTQYF. CDR3 DNA: TGCGCCAGCAACAGCGGGGGAACAGATACGCAGTATTTT. Full variable domain (remainder filled in from reference TRBV5-1 and TRBJ2-3): KAGVTQTPRYLIKTRGQQVTLSCSPISGHRSVSWYQQTPGQGLQFLFEYFSETQRNKGNFPGRFSGRQFSNSRSEMNVSTLELGDSALYLCASNSGGTDTQYFGPGTRLTVL.

At least ten counts were recorded for this clonotype. This sequence joins TRBV21-1 and TRBJ2-3; no DNA check was done on the table's D call, TRBD2. TRBV21-1 is reported as a pseudogene. The CDR3 has 14 residues. The CDR3 nucleotides are TGTGCCAGCAGCACTAAGCGGGAGGCAGATACGCAGTATTTT. Protein sequence: CASSTKREADTQYF.

This clonotype was seen repeatedly, ten times or more. The chain carries TRBV20-1 and TRBJ2-1; TRBD1 matches at 9 bases. J gave up 5 bases and V 5 bases, and 10 bases lay outside the gene matches. Germline V gene lookup returns CDR1 DFQATT and CDR2 SNEGSKA (reference sequence). The CDR3 runs to 15 residues. CDR3 amino acids: CSAPRGTGRNNEQFF. The DNA of the CDR3 is TGCAGTGCTCCACGAGGGACAGGGAGGAACAATGAGCAGTTCTTC.

The chain is built from TRBV28 and TRBJ2-1, with 15 bases matching TRBD2. The germline CDR1 and CDR2 sequences are MDHEN and SYDVKM. The junction had 14 bases not matched to a gene; V was cut back by 5 bases and J by 6 bases. This CDR3 has 19 residues. The CDR3: CASSPPAGLAGGVFNEQFF. The CDR3 DNA sequence: TGTGCCAGCAGTCCCCCGGCGGGACTAGCGGGAGGAGTCTTCAATGAGCAGTTCTTC.